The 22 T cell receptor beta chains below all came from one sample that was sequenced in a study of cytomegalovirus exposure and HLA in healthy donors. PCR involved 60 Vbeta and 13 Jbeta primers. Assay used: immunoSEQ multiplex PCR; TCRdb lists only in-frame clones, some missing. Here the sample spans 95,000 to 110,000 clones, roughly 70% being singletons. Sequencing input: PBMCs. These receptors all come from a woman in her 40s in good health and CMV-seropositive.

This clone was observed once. CDR3 region: CAVITGENSPLHF. DNA of the CDR3: TGTGCCGTAATCACAGGGGAGAATTCACCCCTCCACTTT. The V and J genes are TRBV30 and TRBJ1-6, with TRBD1 matching over 7 bases. The CDR3 length is 13 residues. Germline-derived CDR1 and CDR2 are GTSNPN and SVGIG (reference sequence). Trimming at V came to 8 bases and at J to 7 bases, leaving 8 bases not matched to a gene.

CDR3 sequence (DNA): TGTGCCATCACAACCGGGGACAGTTCAGGGACTGAAGCTTTCTTT. Translating gives CAITTGDSSGTEAFF. The chain is built from TRBV10-3 and TRBJ1-1, with 7 bases aligning to TRBD1. CDR1 is ENHRY and CDR2 is SYGVKD in the germline V gene. The CDR3 consists of 15 residues. The V segment lost 7 bases and the J segment 5 bases; nucleotides outside the gene matches: 13.

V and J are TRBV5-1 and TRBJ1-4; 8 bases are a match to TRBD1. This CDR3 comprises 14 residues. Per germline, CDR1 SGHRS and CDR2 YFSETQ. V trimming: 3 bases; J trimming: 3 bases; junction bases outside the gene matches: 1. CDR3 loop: CASSSGGANEKLFF. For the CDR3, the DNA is TGCGCCAGCAGCTCAGGGGGCGCTAATGAAAAACTGTTTTTT.

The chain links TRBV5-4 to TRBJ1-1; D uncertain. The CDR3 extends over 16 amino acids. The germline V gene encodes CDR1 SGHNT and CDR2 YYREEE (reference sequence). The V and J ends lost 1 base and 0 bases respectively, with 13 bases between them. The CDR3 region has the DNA TGTGCCAGCAGCTTGCCAGGTGACAAGGTGAACACTGAAGCTTTCTTT. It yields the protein CASSLPGDKVNTEAFF.

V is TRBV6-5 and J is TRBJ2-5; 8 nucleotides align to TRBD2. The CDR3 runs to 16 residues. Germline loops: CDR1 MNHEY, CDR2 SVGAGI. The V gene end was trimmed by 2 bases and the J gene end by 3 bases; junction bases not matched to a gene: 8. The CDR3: CASSYGPGLDKETQYF. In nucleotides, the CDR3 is TGTGCCAGCAGTTACGGCCCGGGACTAGACAAAGAGACCCAGTACTTC.

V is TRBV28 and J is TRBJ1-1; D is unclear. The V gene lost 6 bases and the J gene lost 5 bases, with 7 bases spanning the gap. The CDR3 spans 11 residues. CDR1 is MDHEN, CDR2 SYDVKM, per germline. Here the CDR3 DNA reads TGTGCCAGCAGCCCTCGGACTGAAGCTTTCTTT. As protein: CASSPRTEAFF.

CDR3 region: CASSQDWGFNEKLFF. The DNA of the CDR3 is TGCGCCAGCAGCCAAGATTGGGGCTTTAATGAAAAACTGTTTTTT. This chain joins TRBV4-3 and TRBJ1-4, with TRBD1 as a possible D gene (5 bases). CDR1 LGHNA and CDR2 YSLEER come from the germline V gene. Trimming pared 0 bases from V and 4 bases from J, leaving 9 bases between. CDR3 length: 15 residues.

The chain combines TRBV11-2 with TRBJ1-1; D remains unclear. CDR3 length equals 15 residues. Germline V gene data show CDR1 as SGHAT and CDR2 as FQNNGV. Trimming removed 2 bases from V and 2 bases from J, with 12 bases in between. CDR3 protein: CASSLLYYSNTEAFF. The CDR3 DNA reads TGTGCCAGCAGCTTATTATATTACAGCAACACTGAAGCTTTCTTT. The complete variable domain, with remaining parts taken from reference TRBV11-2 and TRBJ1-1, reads EAGVAQSPRYKIIEKRQSVAFWCNPISGHATLYWYQQILGQGPKLLIQFQNNGVVDDSQLPKDRFSAERLKGVDSTLKIQPAKLEDSAVYLCASSLLYYSNTEAFFGQGTRLTVV.

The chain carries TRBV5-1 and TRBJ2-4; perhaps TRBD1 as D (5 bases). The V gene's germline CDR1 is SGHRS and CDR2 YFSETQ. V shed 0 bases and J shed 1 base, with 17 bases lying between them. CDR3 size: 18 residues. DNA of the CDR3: TGCGCCAGCAGCTTGGGGGGCGCCGACGGTAAGGCCAAAAACATTCAGTACTTC. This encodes CASSLGGADGKAKNIQYF. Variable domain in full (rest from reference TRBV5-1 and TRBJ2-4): KAGVTQTPRYLIKTRGQQVTLSCSPISGHRSVSWYQQTPGQGLQFLFEYFSETQRNKGNFPGRFSGRQFSNSRSEMNVSTLELGDSALYLCASSLGGADGKAKNIQYFGAGTRLSVL.

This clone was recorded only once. This chain's CDR3 is CASSQQRSGGADTGELFF. For the CDR3, the DNA is TGTGCCAGCAGCCAACAAAGAAGCGGGGGGGCCGACACCGGGGAGCTGTTTTTT. V is TRBV4-2 and J is TRBJ2-2; TRBD2 agrees at 10 bases. CDR1 is LGHNA and CDR2 is YNFKEQ in the germline V gene. V trimming: 2 bases; J trimming: 3 bases; junction bases outside the gene matches: 9. This CDR3 spans 18 amino acids.

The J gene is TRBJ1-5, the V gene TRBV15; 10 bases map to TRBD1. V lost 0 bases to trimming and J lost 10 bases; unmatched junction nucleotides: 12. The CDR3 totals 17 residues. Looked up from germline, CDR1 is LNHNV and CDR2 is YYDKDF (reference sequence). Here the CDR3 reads CATSRDWGQGLHSPQHF. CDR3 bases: TGTGCCACCAGCAGAGATTGGGGACAGGGGCTCCATTCACCCCAGCATTTT.

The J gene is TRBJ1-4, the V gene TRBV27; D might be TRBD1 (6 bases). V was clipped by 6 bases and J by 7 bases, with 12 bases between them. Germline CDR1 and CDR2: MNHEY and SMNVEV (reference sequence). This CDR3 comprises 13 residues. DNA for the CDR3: TGTGCCAGCAGGGTACTACAGGGTGAAAAACTGTTTTTT. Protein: CASRVLQGEKLFF.

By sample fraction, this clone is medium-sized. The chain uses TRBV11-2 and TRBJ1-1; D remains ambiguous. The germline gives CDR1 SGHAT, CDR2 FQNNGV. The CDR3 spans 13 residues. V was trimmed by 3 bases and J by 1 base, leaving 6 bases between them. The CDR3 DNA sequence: TGTGCCAGCAGCTTTCAGGCGAACACTGAAGCTTTCTTT. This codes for CASSFQANTEAFF.

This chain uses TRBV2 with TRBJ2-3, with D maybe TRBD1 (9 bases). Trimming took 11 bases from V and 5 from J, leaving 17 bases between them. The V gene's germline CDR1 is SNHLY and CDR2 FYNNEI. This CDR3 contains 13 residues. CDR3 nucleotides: TGTGCCGGCGGGGGGACAGGGAAAGATACGCAGTATTTT. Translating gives CAGGGTGKDTQYF.

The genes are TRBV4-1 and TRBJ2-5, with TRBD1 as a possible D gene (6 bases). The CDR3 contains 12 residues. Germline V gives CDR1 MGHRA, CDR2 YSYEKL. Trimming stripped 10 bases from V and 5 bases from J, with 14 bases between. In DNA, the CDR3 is TGCGCCACCCAGGGGTCCGGGGAGACCCAGTACTTC. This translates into CATQGSGETQYF.

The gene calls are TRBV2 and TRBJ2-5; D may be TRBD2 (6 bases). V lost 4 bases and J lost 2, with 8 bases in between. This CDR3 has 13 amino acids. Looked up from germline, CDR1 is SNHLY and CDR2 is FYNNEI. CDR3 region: CASSVGLQETQYF. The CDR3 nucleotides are TGTGCCAGCAGTGTAGGACTACAAGAGACCCAGTACTTC. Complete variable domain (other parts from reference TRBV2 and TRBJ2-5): EPEVTQTPSHQVTQMGQEVILRCVPISNHLYFYWYRQILGQKVEFLVSFYNNEISEKSEIFDDQFSVERPDGSNFTLKIRSTKLEDSAMYFCASSVGLQETQYFGPGTRLLVL.

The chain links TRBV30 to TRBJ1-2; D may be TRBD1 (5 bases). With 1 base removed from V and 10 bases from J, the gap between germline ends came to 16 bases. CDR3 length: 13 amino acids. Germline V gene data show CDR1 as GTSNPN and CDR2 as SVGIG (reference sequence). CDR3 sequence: CAWSATTTGVYTF. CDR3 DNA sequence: TGTGCCTGGAGTGCGACAACTACGGGGGTCTACACCTTC. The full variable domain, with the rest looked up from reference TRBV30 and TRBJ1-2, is SQTIHQWPATLVQPVGSPLSLECTVEGTSNPNLYWYRQAAGRGLQLLFYSVGIGQISSEVPQNLSASRPQDRQFILSSKKLLLSDSGFYLCAWSATTTGVYTFGSGTRLTVV.

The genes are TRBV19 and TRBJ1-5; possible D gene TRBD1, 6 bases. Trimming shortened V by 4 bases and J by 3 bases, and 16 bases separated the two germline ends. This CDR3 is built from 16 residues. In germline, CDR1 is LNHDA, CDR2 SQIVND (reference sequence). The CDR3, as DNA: TGTGCCAGTAGTAGCGAACCGGGACACTTCAATCAGCCCCAGCATTTT. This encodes CASSSEPGHFNQPQHF.

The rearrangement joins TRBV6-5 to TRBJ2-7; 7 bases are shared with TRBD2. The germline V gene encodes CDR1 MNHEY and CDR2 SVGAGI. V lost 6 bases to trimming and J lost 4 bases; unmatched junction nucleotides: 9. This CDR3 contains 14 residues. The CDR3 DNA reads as TGTGCCAGCAGACCTACGGGGGGACGGTACGAGCAGTACTTC. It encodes CASRPTGGRYEQYF.

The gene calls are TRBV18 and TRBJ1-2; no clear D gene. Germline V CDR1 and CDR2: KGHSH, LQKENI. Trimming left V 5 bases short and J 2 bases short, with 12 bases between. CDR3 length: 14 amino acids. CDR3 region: CASSSQQLNYGYTF. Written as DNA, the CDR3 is TGTGCCAGCTCATCTCAACAGTTAAACTATGGCTACACCTTC.

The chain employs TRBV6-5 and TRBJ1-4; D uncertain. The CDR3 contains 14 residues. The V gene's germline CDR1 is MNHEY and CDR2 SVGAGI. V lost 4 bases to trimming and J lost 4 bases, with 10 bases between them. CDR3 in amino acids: CASSWGGGNEKLFF. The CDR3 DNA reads TGTGCCAGCAGTTGGGGAGGTGGTAATGAAAAACTGTTTTTT.

CDR3 nucleotide sequence: TGCGCCAGCAGCTTGGTGACAGGGAAACAAGAGACCCAGTACTTC. Amino acid sequence: CASSLVTGKQETQYF. The chain employs TRBV5-1 and TRBJ2-5; 7 positions agree with TRBD1. The CDR3 has 15 amino acids. Unmatched junction bases numbered 4, after V lost 0 bases and J lost 2 bases. The germline CDR1 and CDR2 sequences are SGHRS and YFSETQ.